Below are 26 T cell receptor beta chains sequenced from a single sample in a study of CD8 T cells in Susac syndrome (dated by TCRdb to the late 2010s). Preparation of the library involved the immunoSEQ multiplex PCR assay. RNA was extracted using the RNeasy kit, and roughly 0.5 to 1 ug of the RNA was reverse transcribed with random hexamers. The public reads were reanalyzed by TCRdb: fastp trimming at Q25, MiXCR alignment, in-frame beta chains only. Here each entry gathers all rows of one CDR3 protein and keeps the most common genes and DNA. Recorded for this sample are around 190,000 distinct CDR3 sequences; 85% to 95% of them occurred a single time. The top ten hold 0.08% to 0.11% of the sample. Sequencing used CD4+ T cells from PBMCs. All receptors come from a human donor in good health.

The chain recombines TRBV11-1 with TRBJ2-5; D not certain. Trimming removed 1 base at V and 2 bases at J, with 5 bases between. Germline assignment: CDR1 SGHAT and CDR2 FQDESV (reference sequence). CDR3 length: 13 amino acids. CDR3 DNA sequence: TGTGCCAGCAGCTTAGTTTCACAAGAGACCCAGTACTTC. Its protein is CASSLVSQETQYF.

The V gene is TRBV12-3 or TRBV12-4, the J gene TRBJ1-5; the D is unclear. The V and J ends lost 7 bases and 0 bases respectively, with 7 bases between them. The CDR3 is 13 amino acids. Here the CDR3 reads CASTKNSNQPQHF. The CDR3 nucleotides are TGTGCCAGCACTAAGAATAGCAATCAGCCCCAGCATTTT.

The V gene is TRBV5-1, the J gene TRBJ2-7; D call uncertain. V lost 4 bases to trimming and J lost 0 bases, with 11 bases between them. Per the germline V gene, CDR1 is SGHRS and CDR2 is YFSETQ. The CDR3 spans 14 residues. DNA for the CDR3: TGCGCCAGCAGCCCTGACTCGCCCTCCTACGAGCAGTACGTC. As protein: CASSPDSPSYEQYV.

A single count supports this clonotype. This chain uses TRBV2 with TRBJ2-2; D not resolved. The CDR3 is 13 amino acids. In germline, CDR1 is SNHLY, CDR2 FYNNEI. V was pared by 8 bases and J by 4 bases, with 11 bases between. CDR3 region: CASAMESTGELFF. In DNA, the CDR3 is TGTGCCAGCGCGATGGAGAGCACCGGGGAGCTGTTTTTT.

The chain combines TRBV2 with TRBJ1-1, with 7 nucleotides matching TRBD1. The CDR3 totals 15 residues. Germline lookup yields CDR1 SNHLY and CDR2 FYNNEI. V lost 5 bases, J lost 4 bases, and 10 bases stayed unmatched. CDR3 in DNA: TGTGCCAGCAGTACTCCTCGACAGGGTGGCACTGAAGCTTTCTTT. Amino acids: CASSTPRQGGTEAFF. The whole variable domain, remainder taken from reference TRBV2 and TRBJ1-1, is EPEVTQTPSHQVTQMGQEVILRCVPISNHLYFYWYRQILGQKVEFLVSFYNNEISEKSEIFDDQFSVERPDGSNFTLKIRSTKLEDSAMYFCASSTPRQGGTEAFFGQGTRLTVV.

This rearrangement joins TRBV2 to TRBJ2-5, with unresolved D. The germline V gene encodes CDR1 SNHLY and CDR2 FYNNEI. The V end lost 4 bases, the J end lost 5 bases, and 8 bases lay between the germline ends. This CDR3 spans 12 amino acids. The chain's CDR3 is CASSVSMETQYF. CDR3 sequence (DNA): TGTGCCAGCAGTGTTAGCATGGAGACCCAGTACTTC.

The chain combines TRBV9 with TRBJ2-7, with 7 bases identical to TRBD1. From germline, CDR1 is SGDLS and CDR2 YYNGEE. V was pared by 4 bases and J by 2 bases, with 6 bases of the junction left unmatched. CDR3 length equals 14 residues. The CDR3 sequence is CASSSRGTTYEQYF. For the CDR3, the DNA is TGTGCCAGCAGCAGCAGGGGGACGACCTACGAGCAGTACTTC.

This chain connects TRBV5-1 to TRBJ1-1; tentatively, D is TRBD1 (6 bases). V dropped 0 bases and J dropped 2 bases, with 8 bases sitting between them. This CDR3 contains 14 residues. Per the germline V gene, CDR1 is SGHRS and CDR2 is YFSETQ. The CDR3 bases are TGCGCCAGCAGCTTGGCCAGGGGAAACACTGAAGCTTTCTTT. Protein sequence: CASSLARGNTEAFF.

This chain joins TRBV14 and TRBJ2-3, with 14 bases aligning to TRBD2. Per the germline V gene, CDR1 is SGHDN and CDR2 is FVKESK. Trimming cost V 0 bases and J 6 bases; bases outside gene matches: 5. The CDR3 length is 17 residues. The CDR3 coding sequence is TGTGCCAGCAGCCAAGAACCGGGACTAGCGGGAGTGGATACGCAGTATTTT. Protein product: CASSQEPGLAGVDTQYF.

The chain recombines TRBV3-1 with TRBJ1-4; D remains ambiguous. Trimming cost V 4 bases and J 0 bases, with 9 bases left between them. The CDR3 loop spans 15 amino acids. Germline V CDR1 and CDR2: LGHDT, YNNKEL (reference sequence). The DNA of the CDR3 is TGTGCCAGCAGCCGCGGCCGTGCAACTAATGAAAAACTGTTTTTT. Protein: CASSRGRATNEKLFF.

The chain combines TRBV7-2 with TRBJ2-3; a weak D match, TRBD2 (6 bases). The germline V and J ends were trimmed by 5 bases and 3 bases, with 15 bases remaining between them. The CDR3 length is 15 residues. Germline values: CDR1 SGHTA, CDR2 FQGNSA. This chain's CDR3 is CASSTRGLSTDTQYF. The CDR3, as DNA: TGTGCCAGCAGCACGCGGGGACTCTCAACAGATACGCAGTATTTT.

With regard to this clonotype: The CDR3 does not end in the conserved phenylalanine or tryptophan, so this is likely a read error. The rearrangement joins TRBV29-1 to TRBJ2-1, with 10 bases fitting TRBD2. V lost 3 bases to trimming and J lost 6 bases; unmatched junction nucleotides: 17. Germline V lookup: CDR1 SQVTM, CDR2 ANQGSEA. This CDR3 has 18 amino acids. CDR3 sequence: CSVEKRASGSAASNEQFL. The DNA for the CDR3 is TGCAGCGTTGAGAAGAGGGCTAGCGGGAGCGCGGCGTCCAATGAGCAGTTCCTC.

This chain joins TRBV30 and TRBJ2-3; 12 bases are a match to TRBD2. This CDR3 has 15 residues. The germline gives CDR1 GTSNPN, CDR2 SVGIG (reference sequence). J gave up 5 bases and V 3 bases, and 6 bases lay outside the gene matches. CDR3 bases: TGTGCCTGGAGCGCTAGCGGGAGGGCCTTAGATACGCAGTATTTT. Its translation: CAWSASGRALDTQYF. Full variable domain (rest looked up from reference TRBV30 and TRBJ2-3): SQTIHQWPATLVQPVGSPLSLECTVEGTSNPNLYWYRQAAGRGLQLLFYSVGIGQISSEVPQNLSASRPQDRQFILSSKKLLLSDSGFYLCAWSASGRALDTQYFGPGTRLTVL.

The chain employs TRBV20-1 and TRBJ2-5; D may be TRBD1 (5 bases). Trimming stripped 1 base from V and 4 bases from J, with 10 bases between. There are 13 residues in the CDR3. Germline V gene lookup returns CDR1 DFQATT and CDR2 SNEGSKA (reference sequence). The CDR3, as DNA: TGCAGTGCTAGAGCCGGACAAATAGAGACCCAGTACTTC. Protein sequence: CSARAGQIETQYF.

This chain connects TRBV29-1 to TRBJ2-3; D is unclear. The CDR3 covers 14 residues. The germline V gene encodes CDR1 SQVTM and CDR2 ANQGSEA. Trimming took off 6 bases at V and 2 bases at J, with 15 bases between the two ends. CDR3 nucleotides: TGCAGCGTCGCCATCCGGACGGACACAGATACGCAGTATTTT. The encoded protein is CSVAIRTDTDTQYF.

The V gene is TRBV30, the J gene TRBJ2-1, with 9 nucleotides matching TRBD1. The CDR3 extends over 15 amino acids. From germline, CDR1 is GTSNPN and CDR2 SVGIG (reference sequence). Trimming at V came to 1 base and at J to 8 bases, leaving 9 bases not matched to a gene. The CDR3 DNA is TGTGCCTGGAGTGCTGCACCGGGACAGGGTTATGAGCAGTTCTTC. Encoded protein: CAWSAAPGQGYEQFF.

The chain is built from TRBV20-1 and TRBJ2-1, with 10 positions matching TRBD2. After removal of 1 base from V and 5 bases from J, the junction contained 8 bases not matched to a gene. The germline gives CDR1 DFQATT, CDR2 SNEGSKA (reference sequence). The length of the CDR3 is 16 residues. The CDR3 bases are TGCAGTGCTAGAGTCGGGCTAACTAGCGGGGACAATGAGCAGTTCTTC. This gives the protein CSARVGLTSGDNEQFF.

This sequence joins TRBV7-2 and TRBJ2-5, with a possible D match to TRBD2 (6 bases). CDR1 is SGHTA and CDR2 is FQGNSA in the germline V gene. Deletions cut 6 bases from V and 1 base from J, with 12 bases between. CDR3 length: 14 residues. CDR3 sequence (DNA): TGTGCCAGCAGGGGTTTGGGAGGCCAAGAGACCCAGTACTTC. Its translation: CASRGLGGQETQYF.

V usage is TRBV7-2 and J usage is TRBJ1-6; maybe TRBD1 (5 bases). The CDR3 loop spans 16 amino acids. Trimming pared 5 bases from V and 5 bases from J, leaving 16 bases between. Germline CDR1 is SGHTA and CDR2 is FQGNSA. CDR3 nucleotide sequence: TGTGCCAGCAGCCCAAGCCCAGGGATGAATAATTCACCCCTCCACTTT. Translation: CASSPSPGMNNSPLHF.

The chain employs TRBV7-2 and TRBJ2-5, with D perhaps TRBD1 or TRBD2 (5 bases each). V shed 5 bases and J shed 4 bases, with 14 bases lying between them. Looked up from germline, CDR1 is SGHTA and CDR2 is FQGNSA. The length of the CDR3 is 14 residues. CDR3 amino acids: CASSPSGTPETQYF. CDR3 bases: TGTGCCAGCAGCCCCTCAGGGACCCCAGAGACCCAGTACTTC. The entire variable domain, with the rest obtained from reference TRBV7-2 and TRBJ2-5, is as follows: GAGVSQSPSNKVTEKGKDVELRCDPISGHTALYWYRQSLGQGLEFLIYFQGNSAPDKSGLPSDRFSAERTGGSVSTLTIQRTQQEDSAVYLCASSPSGTPETQYFGPGTRLLVL.

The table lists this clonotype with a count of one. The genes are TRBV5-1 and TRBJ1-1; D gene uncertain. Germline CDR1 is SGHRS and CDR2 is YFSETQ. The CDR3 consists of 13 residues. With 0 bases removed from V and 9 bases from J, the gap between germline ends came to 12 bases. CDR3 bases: TGCGCCAGCAGCTTGGAGCACCGACTACAAGCTTTCTTT. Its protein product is CASSLEHRLQAFF.

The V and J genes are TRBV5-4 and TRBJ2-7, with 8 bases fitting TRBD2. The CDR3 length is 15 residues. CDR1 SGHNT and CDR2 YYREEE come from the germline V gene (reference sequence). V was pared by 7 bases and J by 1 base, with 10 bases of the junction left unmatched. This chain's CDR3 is CASPLPERESYEQYV. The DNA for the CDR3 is TGTGCCAGCCCCCTCCCCGAGCGGGAGTCCTACGAGCAGTACGTC.

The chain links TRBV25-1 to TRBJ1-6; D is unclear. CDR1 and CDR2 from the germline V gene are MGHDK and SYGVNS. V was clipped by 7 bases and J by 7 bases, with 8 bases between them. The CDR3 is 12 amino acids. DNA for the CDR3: TGTGCCAGCAAAGAGACGAATTCACCCCTCCACTTT. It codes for CASKETNSPLHF.

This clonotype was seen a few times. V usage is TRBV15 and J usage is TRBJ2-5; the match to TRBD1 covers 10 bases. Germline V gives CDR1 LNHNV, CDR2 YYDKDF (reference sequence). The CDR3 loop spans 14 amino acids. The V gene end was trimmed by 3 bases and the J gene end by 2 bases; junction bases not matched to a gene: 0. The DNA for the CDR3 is TGTGCCACCAGCAGGGACAGGGGGCAAGAGACCCAGTACTTC. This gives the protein CATSRDRGQETQYF.

In DNA form, the CDR3 reads TGCAGTGCTAAACTAGGACAGTACAACTATGGCTACACCTTC. Amino acids: CSAKLGQYNYGYTF. The chain links TRBV20-1 to TRBJ1-2; D may be TRBD1 (6 bases). This CDR3 comprises 14 residues. V was shortened by 4 bases and J by 2 bases, with 14 bases between the two germline ends. CDR1 DFQATT and CDR2 SNEGSKA come from the germline V gene (reference sequence).

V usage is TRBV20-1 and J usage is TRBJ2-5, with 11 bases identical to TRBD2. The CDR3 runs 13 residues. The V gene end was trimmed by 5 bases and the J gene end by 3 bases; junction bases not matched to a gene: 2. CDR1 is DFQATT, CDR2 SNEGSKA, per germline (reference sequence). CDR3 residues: CSALSGGEETQYF. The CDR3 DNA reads TGCAGTGCTCTTAGCGGGGGGGAAGAGACCCAGTACTTC.